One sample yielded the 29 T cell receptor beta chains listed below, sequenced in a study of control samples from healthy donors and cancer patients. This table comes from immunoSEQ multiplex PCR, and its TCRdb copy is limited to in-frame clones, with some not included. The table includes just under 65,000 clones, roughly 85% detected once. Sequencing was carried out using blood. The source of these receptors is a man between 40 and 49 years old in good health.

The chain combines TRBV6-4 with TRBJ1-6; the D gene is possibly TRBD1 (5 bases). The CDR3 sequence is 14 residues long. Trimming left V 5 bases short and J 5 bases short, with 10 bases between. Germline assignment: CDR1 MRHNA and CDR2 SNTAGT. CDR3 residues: CASSPGRDNSPLHF. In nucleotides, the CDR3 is TGTGCCAGCAGTCCGGGACGGGATAATTCACCCCTCCACTTT.

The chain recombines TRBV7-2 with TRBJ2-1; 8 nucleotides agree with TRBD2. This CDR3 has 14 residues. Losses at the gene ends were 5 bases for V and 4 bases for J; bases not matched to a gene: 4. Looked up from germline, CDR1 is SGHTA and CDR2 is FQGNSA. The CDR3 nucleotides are TGTGCCAGCAGCCCGCAGCGGGGGTACAATGAGCAGTTCTTC. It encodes CASSPQRGYNEQFF.

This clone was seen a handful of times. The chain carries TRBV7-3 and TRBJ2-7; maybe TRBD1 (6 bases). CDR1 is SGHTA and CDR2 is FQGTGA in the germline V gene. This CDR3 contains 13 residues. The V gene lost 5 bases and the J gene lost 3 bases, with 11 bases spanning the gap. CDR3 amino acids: CASSPGQNYEQYF. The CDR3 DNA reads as TGTGCCAGCAGCCCAGGACAGAACTACGAGCAGTACTTC.

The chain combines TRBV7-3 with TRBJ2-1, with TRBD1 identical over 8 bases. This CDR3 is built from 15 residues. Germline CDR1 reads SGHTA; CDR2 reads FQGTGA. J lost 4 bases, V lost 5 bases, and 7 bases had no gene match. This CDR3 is CASSPGQGSYNEQFF. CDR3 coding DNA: TGTGCCAGCAGCCCTGGACAGGGTTCTTACAATGAGCAGTTCTTC.

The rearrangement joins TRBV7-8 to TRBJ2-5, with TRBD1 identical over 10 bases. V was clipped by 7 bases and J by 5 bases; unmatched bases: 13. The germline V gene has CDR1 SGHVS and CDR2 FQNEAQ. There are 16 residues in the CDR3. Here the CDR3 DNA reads TGTGCCAGCAACCTCATGCGACAGGGGGCTTGGGAGACCCAGTACTTC. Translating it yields CASNLMRQGAWETQYF. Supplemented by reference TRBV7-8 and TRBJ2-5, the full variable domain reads GAGVSQSPRYKVAKRGQDVALRCDPISGHVSLFWYQQALGQGPEFLTYFQNEAQLDKSGLPSDRFFAERPEGSVSTLKIQRTQQEDSAVYLCASNLMRQGAWETQYFGPGTRLLVL.

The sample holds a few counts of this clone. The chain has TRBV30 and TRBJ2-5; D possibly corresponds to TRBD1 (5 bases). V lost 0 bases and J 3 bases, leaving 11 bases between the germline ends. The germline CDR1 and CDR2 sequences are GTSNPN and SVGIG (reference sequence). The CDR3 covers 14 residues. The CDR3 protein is CAWSVQAIEETQYF. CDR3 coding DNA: TGTGCCTGGAGTGTACAGGCGATAGAAGAGACCCAGTACTTC.

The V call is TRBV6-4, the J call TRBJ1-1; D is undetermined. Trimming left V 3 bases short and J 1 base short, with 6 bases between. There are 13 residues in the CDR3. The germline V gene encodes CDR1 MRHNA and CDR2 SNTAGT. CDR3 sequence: CASSESSNTEAFF. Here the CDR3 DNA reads TGTGCCAGCAGTGAATCCTCGAACACTGAAGCTTTCTTT.

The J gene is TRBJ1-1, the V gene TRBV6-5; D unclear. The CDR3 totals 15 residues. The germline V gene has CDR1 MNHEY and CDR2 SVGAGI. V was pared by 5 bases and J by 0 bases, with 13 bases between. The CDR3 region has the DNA TGTGCCAGCAGTCCCTTGACTCCAGTGAACACTGAAGCTTTCTTT. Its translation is CASSPLTPVNTEAFF.

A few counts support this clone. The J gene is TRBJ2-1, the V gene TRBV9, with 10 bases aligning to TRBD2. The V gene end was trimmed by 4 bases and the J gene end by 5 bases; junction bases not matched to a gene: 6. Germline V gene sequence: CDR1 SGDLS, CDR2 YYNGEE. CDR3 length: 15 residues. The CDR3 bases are TGTGCCAGCAGCCTCAGCGGGAGGGGGGACAATGAGCAGTTCTTC. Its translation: CASSLSGRGDNEQFF.

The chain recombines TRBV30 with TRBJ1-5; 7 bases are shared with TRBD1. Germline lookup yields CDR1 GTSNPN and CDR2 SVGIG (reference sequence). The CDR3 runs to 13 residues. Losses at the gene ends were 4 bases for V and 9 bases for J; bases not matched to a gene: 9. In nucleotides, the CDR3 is TGTGCCTGGACTAAGGCTTCAGGGGGGCCCCAGCATTTT. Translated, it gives CAWTKASGGPQHF.

In DNA form, the CDR3 reads TGTGCCAGCACCCAGGGACTAGCGGGAGTATATACGCAGTATTTT. Amino acids: CASTQGLAGVYTQYF. The rearrangement links TRBV27 to TRBJ2-3; 14 nucleotides align to TRBD2. The germline V gene encodes CDR1 MNHEY and CDR2 SMNVEV (reference sequence). The CDR3 loop spans 15 amino acids. V dropped 7 bases and J dropped 7; count of bases not matched to a gene: 7.

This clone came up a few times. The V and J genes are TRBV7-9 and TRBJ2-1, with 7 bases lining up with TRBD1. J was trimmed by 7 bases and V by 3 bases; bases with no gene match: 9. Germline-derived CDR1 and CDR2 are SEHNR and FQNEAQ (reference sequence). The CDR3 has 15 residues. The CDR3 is CASSFYTGVANEQFF. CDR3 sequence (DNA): TGTGCCAGCAGCTTTTACACAGGGGTTGCGAATGAGCAGTTCTTC.

CDR3: CASSFIQETQYF. In nucleotides, the CDR3 is TGTGCCAGCAGCTTCATCCAAGAGACCCAGTACTTC. The chain recombines TRBV7-9 with TRBJ2-5; D gene ambiguous. Germline assignment: CDR1 SEHNR and CDR2 FQNEAQ (reference sequence). The CDR3 is 12 amino acids. Deletions cut 3 bases from V and 1 base from J, with 3 bases between.

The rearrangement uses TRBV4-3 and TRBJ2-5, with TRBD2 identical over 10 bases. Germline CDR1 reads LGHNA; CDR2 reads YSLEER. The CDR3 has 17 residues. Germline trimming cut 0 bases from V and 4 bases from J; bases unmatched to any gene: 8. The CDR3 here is CASSQDNPSGRVETQYF. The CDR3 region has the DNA TGCGCCAGCAGCCAAGATAACCCTAGCGGGAGAGTAGAGACCCAGTACTTC.

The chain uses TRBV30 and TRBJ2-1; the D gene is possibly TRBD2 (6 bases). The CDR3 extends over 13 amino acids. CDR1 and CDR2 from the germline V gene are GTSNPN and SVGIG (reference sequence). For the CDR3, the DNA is TGTGCTATGGTGGGGACTCCCACCAATGAGCAGTTCTTC. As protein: CAMVGTPTNEQFF. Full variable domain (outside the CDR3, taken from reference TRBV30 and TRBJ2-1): SQTIHQWPATLVQPVGSPLSLECTVEGTSNPNLYWYRQAAGRGLQLLFYSVGIGQISSEVPQNLSASRPQDRQFILSSKKLLLSDSGFYLCAMVGTPTNEQFFGPGTRLTVL.

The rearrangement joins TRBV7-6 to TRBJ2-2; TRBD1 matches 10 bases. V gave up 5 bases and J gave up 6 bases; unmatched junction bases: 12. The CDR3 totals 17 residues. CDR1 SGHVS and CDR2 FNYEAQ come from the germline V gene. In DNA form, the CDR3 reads TGTGCCAGCAGCCCGCGTAGGGACAGGGGAACGGCCGGGGAGCTGTTTTTT. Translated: CASSPRRDRGTAGELFF. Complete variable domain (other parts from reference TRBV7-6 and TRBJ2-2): GAGVSQSPRYKVTKRGQDVALRCDPISGHVSLYWYRQALGQGPEFLTYFNYEAQQDKSGLPNDRFSAERPEGSISTLTIQRTEQRDSAMYRCASSPRRDRGTAGELFFGEGSRLTVL.

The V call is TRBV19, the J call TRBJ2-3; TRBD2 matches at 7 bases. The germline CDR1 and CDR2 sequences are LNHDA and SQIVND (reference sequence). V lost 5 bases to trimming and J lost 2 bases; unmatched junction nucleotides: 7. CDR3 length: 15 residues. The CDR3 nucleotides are TGTGCCAGTAGTCGAACCGGGACTAACACAGATACGCAGTATTTT. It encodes CASSRTGTNTDTQYF.

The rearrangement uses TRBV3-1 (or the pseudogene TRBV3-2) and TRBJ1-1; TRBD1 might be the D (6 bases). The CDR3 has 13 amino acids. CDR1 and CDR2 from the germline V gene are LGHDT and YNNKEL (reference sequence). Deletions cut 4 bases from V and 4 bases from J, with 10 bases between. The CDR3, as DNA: TGTGCCAGCAGCCCCAGGGGAGGCACTGAAGCTTTCTTT. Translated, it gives CASSPRGGTEAFF.

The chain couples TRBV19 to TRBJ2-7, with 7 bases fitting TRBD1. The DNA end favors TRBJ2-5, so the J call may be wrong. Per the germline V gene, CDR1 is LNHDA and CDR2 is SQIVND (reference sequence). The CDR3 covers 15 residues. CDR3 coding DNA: TGTGCCAGTAGTACCTACAGGGGCCGGGGAGAGACCCAGTACTTC. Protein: CASSTYRGRGETQYF.

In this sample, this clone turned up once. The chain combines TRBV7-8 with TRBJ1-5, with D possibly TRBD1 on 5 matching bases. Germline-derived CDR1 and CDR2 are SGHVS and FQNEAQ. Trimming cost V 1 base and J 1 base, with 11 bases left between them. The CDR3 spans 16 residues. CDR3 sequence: CASSLEGRTSNQPQHF. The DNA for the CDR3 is TGTGCCAGCAGCTTAGAGGGGCGCACAAGCAATCAGCCCCAGCATTTT.

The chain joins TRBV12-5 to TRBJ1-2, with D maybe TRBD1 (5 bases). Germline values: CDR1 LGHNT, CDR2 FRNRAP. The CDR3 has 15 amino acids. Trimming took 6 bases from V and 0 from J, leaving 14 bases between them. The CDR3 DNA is TGTGCTAGTGGCGGGGGTCTCAAGGCTAACTATGGCTACACCTTC. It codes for CASGGGLKANYGYTF.

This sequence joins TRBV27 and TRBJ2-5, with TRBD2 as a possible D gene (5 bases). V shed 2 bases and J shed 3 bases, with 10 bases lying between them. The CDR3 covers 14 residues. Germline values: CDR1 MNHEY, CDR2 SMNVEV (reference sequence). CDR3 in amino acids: CASSLRRLKETQYF. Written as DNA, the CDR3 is TGTGCCAGCAGTTTAAGGAGACTAAAAGAGACCCAGTACTTC.

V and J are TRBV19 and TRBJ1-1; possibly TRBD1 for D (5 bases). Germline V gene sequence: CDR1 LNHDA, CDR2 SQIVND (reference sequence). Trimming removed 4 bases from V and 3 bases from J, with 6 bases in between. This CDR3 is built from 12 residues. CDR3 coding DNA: TGTGCCAGTAGTAAAGGGGACACTGAAGCTTTCTTT. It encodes CASSKGDTEAFF.

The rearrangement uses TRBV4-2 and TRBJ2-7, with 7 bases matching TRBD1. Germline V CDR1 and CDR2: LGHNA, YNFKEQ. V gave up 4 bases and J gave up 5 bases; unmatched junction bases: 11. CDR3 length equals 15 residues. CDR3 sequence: CASSPRAGGMNEQYF. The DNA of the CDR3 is TGTGCCAGCAGCCCCCGGGCAGGGGGAATGAACGAGCAGTACTTC.

The DNA of the CDR3 is TGTGCCAGCAGCCACAGGGGTCGAGGTGACCCTGAAGCTTTCTTT. Encoded protein: CASSHRGRGDPEAFF. The chain couples TRBV6-5 to TRBJ1-1; 7 nucleotides line up with TRBD1. CDR3 length: 15 amino acids. V shed 6 bases and J 6 bases; nucleotides not matched to a gene: 13. Germline CDR1 and CDR2: MNHEY and SVGAGI.

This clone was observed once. This CDR3 is CASSKGGQGRSYNEQFF. The CDR3 region has the DNA TGTGCCAGCAGCAAAGGGGGGCAGGGGCGATCCTACAATGAGCAGTTCTTC. The V call is TRBV21-1, the J call TRBJ2-1; the table's D call, TRBD1, has no DNA check behind it. TRBV21-1 is a pseudogene locus. This CDR3 region has 17 residues.

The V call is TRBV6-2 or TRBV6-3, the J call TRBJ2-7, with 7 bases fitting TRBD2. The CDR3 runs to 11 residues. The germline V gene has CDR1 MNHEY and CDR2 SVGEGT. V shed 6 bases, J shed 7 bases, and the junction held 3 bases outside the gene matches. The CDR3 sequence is CASSLGGEQYF. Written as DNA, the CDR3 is TGTGCCAGCAGCCTCGGGGGGGAGCAGTACTTC.

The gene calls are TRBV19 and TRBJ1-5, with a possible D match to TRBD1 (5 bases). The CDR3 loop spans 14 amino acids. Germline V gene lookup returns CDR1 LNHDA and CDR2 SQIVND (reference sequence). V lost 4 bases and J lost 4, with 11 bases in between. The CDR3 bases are TGTGCCAGTAGTACGGGGTGGGGGAATCAGCCCCAGCATTTT. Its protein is CASSTGWGNQPQHF.

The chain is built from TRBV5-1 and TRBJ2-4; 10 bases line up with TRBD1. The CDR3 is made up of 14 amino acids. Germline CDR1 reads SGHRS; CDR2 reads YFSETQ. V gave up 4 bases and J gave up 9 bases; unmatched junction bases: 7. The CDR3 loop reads CASSVDRGPGIQYF. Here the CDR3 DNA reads TGCGCCAGCAGCGTCGACAGGGGGCCCGGCATTCAGTACTTC.